This TCR beta chain comes out of a study of T-cell memory formation after mild COVID-19. The CDR3 runs 17 residues. The germline gives CDR1 LGHNA, CDR2 YNFKEQ. Unmatched junction bases numbered 8, after V lost 1 base and J lost 3 bases. Only a few counts were recorded for this clonotype. TCRdb redid the calling of the 5' RACE reads with MiXCR, one entry per CDR3 protein. The sample records hundreds of thousands of distinct CDR3 sequences, around 25% being singletons. The sequenced sample consisted of PBMCs or a T cell subset sorted from them (not recorded which). The chain recombines TRBV4-2 with TRBJ2-1; 8 bases map to TRBD2. The TCR comes from an adult woman who had mild COVID-19 (a few samples of this study predate the infection). Cell type and time point are not known. The CDR3 DNA sequence: TGTGCCAGCAGCCAAGCGGTAGCGGGGTCCTTCTACAATGAGCAGTTCTTC. It translates to CASSQAVAGSFYNEQFF.